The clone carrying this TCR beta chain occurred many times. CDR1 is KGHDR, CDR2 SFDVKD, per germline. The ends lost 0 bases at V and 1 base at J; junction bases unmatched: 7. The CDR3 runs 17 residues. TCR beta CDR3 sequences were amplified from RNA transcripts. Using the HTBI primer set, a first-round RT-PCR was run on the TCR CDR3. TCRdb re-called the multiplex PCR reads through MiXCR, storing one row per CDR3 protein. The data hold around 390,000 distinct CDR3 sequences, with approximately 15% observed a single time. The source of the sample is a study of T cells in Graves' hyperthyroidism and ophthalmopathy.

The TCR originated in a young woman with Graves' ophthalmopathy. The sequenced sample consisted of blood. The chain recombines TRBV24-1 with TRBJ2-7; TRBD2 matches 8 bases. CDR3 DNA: TGTGCCACCAGTGATTTGAACGGGGGGGCCGGTTCCTACGAGCAGTACTTC. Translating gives CATSDLNGGAGSYEQYF.